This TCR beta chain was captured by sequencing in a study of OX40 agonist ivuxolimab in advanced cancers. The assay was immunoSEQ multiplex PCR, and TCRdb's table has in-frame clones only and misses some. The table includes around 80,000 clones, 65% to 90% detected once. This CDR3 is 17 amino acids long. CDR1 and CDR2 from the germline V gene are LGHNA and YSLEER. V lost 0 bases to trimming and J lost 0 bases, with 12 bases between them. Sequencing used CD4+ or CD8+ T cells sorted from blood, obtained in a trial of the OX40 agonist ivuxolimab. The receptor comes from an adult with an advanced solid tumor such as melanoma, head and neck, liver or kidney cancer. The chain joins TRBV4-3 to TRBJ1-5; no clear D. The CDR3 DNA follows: TGCGCCAGCAGCCAAGAACCCAGCAGCAATAGCAATCAGCCCCAGCATTTT. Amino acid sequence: CASSQEPSSNSNQPQHF.